The present entry profiles one T cell receptor (beta chain) with its context. The CDR3 runs 15 residues. V lost 4 bases, J lost 4 bases, and 5 bases stayed unmatched. From germline, CDR1 is SGHAT and CDR2 FQNNGV. This record comes from a study of T cell changes during pregnancy in multiple sclerosis. Profiling relied on immunoSEQ multiplex PCR, and the TCRdb table lists in-frame clones only, not all of them. This table holds 58,000 or so clones, around 90% found once. The sequence derives from a female donor with multiple sclerosis, enrolled in a pregnancy study. Sequenced here: CD4+ T cells from peripheral blood mononuclear cells, sampled in the third trimester of pregnancy. This chain links TRBV11-2 with TRBJ1-5; 9 bases align to TRBD1. The CDR3 sequence is CASSSGQGPNQPQHF. The CDR3 nucleotides read TGTGCCAGCAGCTCGGGACAGGGACCAAATCAGCCCCAGCATTTT.